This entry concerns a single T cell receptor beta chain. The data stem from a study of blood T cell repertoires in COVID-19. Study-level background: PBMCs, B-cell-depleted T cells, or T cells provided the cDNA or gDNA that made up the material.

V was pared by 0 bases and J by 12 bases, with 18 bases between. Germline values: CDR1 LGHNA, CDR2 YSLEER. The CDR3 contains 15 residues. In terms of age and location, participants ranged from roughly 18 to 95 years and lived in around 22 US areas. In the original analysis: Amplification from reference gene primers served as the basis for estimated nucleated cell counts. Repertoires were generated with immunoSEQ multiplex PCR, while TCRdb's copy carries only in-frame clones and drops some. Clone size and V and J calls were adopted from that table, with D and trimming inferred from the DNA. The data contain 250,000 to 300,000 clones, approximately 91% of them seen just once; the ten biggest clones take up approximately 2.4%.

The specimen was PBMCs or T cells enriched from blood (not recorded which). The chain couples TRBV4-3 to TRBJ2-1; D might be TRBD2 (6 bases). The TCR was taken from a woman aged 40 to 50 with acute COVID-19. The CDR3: CASSQEEGPTFRQFF. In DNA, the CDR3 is TGCGCCAGCAGCCAAGAGGAGGGACCCACCTTTAGGCAGTTCTTC.